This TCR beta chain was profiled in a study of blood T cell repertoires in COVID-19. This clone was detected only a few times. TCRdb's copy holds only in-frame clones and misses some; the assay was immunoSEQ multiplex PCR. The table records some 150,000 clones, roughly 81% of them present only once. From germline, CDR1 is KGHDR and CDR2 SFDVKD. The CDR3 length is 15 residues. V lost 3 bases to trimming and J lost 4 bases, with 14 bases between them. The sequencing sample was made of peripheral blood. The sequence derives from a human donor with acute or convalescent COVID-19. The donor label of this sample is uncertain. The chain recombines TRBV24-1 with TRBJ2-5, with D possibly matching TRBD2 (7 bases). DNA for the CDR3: TGTGCCACCAGTGATCGCGCCGGGGGGCCAGAGACCCAGTACTTC. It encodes CATSDRAGGPETQYF.